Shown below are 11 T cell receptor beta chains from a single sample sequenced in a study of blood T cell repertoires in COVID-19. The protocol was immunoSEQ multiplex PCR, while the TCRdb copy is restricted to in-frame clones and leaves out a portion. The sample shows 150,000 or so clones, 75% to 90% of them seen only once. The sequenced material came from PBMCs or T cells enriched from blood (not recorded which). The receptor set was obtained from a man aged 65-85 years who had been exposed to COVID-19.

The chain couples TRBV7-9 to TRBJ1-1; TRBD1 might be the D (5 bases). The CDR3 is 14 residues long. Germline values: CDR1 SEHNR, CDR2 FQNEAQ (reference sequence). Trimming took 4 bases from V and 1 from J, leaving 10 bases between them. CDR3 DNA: TGTGCCAGCAGCTATCGGACATCGAACACTGAAGCTTTCTTT. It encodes CASSYRTSNTEAFF.

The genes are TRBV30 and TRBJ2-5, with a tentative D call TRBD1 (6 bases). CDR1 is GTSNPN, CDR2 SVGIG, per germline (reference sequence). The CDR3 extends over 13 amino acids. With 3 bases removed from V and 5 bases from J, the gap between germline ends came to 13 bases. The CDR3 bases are TGTGCCTGGAGGGGCAGGGGAATCGAGACCCAGTACTTC. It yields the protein CAWRGRGIETQYF.

CDR3 sequence: CATSRDQPGNYGYTF. Here the CDR3 DNA reads TGTGCCACCAGCAGAGATCAGCCAGGGAACTATGGCTACACCTTC. This chain connects TRBV15 to TRBJ1-2, with D possibly TRBD1 on 5 matching bases. Looked up from germline, CDR1 is LNHNV and CDR2 is YYDKDF (reference sequence). CDR3 length: 15 residues. V was cut by 0 bases and J by 2 bases, with 10 bases left in between.

This chain's CDR3 is CASSVGTGDEGYTF. The CDR3 DNA sequence: TGTGCCAGCAGCGTTGGGACAGGGGATGAAGGCTACACCTTC. The V and J genes are TRBV9 and TRBJ1-2; 10 bases line up with TRBD1. Trimming took 2 bases from V and 8 from J; bases not matched to a gene: 6. The CDR3 runs 14 residues. Germline V CDR1 and CDR2: SGDLS, YYNGEE.

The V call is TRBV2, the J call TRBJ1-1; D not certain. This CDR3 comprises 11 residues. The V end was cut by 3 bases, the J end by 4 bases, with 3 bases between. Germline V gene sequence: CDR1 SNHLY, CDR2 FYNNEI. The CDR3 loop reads CASSDITEAFF. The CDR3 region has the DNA TGTGCCAGCAGTGACATCACTGAAGCTTTCTTT.

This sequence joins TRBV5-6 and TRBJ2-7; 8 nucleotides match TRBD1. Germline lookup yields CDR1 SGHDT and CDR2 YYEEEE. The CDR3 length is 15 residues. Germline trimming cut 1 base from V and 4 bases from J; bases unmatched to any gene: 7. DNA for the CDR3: TGTGCCAGCAGCTTGCCCGGACAGGGAAAGTACGAGCAGTACTTC. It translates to CASSLPGQGKYEQYF.

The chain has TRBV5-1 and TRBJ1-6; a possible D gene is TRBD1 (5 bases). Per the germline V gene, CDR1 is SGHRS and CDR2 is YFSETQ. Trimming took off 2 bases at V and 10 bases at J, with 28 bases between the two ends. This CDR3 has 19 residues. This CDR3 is CASSFSGTLFYTTSSPLHF. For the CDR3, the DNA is TGCGCCAGCAGCTTCTCCGGGACTCTCTTTTATACGACCAGCTCACCCCTCCACTTT.

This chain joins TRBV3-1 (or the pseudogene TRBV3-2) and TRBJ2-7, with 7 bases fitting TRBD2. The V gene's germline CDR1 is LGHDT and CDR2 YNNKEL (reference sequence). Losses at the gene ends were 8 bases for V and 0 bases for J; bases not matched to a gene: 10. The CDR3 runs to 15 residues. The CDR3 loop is CASAPQGGGSYEQYF. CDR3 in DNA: TGTGCCAGCGCGCCCCAGGGCGGGGGCTCCTACGAGCAGTACTTC.

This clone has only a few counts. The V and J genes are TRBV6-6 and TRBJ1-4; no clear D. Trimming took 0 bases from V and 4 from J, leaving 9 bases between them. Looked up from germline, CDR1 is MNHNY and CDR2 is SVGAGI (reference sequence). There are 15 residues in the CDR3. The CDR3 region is CASSYSYSVNEKLFF. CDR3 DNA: TGTGCCAGCAGTTACTCGTACAGTGTTAATGAAAAACTGTTTTTT.

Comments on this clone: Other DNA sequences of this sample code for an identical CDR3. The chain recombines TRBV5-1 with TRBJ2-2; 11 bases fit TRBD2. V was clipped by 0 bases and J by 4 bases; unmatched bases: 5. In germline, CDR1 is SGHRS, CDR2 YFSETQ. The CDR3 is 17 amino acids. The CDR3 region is CASSLVLAGVSTGELFF. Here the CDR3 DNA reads TGCGCCAGCAGCTTGGTACTAGCGGGAGTAAGCACCGGGGAGCTGTTTTTT.

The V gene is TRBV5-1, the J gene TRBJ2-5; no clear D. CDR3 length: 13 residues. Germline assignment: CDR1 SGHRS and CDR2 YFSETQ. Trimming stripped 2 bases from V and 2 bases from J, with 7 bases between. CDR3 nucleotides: TGCGCCAGCAGCTTCCGACAACAAGAGACCCAGTACTTC. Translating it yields CASSFRQQETQYF.